This entry lists 27 T cell receptor beta chains sequenced from one sample in a study of cytomegalovirus exposure and HLA in healthy donors. The PCR ran on 60 Vbeta and 13 Jbeta primers. Profiled with immunoSEQ multiplex PCR; TCRdb holds only in-frame clones, not every one. The table shows 85,000 to 100,000 clones, with roughly four fifths occurring only once. What was sequenced was PBMCs. The origin of the receptors is a human donor in good health.

The chain couples TRBV19 to TRBJ2-1; TRBD2 matches 8 bases. The CDR3 loop spans 16 amino acids. The V segment lost 3 bases and the J segment 7 bases; nucleotides outside the gene matches: 11. Germline assignment: CDR1 LNHDA and CDR2 SQIVND (reference sequence). In DNA form, the CDR3 reads TGTGCCAGTAGTATCGCAAAAGGACTAGCTTATAATGAGCAGTTCTTC. This translates into CASSIAKGLAYNEQFF.

In its sample, this clone was seen a few times. The chain employs TRBV6-1 and TRBJ2-4, with D tentatively TRBD2 (5 bases). CDR3 length equals 16 residues. The ends were cut back, 2 bases at V and 0 bases at J, with 11 bases in the middle. Germline values: CDR1 MNHNS, CDR2 SASEGT. The CDR3 sequence: CASSETLEGAKNIQYF. CDR3 bases: TGTGCCAGCAGTGAAACACTAGAGGGAGCCAAAAACATTCAGTACTTC.

V is TRBV2 and J is TRBJ2-7; 7 bases agree with TRBD2. The ends lost 3 bases at V and 6 bases at J; junction bases unmatched: 8. This CDR3 comprises 14 residues. CDR1 and CDR2 from the germline V gene are SNHLY and FYNNEI. The CDR3 loop is CASSEVAGAGEQYF. CDR3 nucleotides: TGTGCCAGCAGTGAGGTTGCGGGAGCAGGCGAGCAGTACTTC.

The V and J genes are TRBV18 and TRBJ2-7; TRBD1 aligns across 9 bases. J lost 3 bases, V lost 1 base, and 1 base had no gene match. This CDR3 contains 14 residues. Germline loops: CDR1 KGHSH, CDR2 LQKENI. For the CDR3, the DNA is TGTGCCAGCTCACCACGACAGGGGGGCTACGAGCAGTACTTC. Amino acids: CASSPRQGGYEQYF.

Many counts were recorded for this clone. The gene calls are TRBV11-2 and TRBJ1-1, with a weak D call TRBD1 (6 bases). V gave up 5 bases and J gave up 3 bases, with 10 bases separating them. This CDR3 is 13 amino acids long. Germline loops: CDR1 SGHAT, CDR2 FQNNGV. The chain's CDR3 is CASSKQGYTEAFF. CDR3 nucleotides: TGTGCCAGCAGCAAACAGGGATACACTGAAGCTTTCTTT. Variable domain in full (rest from reference TRBV11-2 and TRBJ1-1): EAGVAQSPRYKIIEKRQSVAFWCNPISGHATLYWYQQILGQGPKLLIQFQNNGVVDDSQLPKDRFSAERLKGVDSTLKIQPAKLEDSAVYLCASSKQGYTEAFFGQGTRLTVV.

The V call is TRBV7-9, the J call TRBJ1-1; 7 nucleotides align to TRBD1. In germline, CDR1 is SEHNR, CDR2 FQNEAQ (reference sequence). V shed 5 bases, J shed 6 bases, and the junction held 9 bases outside the gene matches. CDR3 length equals 14 residues. This CDR3 reads CASSDLQGLPEAFF. The CDR3, as DNA: TGTGCCAGCAGCGATCTACAGGGGCTTCCTGAAGCTTTCTTT. The full variable domain, rest sourced from reference TRBV7-9 and TRBJ1-1, is DTGVSQNPRHKITKRGQNVTFRCDPISEHNRLYWYRQTLGQGPEFLTYFQNEAQLEKSRLLSDRFSAERPKGSFSTLEIQRTEQGDSAMYLCASSDLQGLPEAFFGQGTRLTVV.

This chain connects TRBV4-1 to TRBJ2-7; D not certain. The V end lost 4 bases, the J end lost 5 bases, and 15 bases lay between the germline ends. Germline V CDR1 and CDR2: MGHRA, YSYEKL. The CDR3 length is 14 residues. CDR3 sequence: CASSLGPSGNEQYF. The CDR3 DNA reads as TGCGCCAGCAGCCTAGGCCCCTCAGGCAACGAGCAGTACTTC.

This chain connects TRBV11-1 to TRBJ2-3; the match to TRBD2 covers 10 bases. With 5 bases clipped from V and 2 bases from J, the junction kept 4 bases outside the gene matches. The CDR3 sequence is 15 residues long. The germline gives CDR1 SGHAT, CDR2 FQDESV (reference sequence). CDR3 in DNA: TGTGCCAGCAGCCCCGGGACTAGCGCCACAGATACGCAGTATTTT. Translating gives CASSPGTSATDTQYF. Complete variable domain (other parts from reference TRBV11-1 and TRBJ2-3): EAEVAQSPRYKITEKSQAVAFWCDPISGHATLYWYRQILGQGPELLVQFQDESVVDDSQLPKDRFSAERLKGVDSTLKIQPAELGDSAMYLCASSPGTSATDTQYFGPGTRLTVL.

This clone showed up just a few times. V and J are TRBV5-6 and TRBJ1-1; D remains unclear. The CDR3 is 13 residues long. CDR1 and CDR2 (germline): SGHDT, YYEEEE. V was trimmed by 6 bases and J by 0 bases, leaving 9 bases between them. CDR3 loop: CASKEGLNTEAFF. The CDR3 coding sequence is TGTGCCAGCAAAGAGGGCCTGAACACTGAAGCTTTCTTT.

The chain uses TRBV7-6 and TRBJ1-3, with 8 bases lining up with TRBD1. J was trimmed by 1 base and V by 4 bases; bases with no gene match: 12. The CDR3 length is 18 residues. The germline V gene has CDR1 SGHVS and CDR2 FNYEAQ. The CDR3: CASSSGTGYSFSGNTIYF. The CDR3 DNA follows: TGTGCCAGCAGCTCCGGGACAGGATATAGCTTTTCTGGAAACACCATATATTTT.

This clone occurred once. The V call is TRBV29-1, the J call TRBJ2-7; tentatively, D is TRBD1 (5 bases). The CDR3 spans 11 residues. Germline-derived CDR1 and CDR2 are SQVTM and ANQGSEA. Deletions cut 3 bases from V and 6 bases from J, with 9 bases between. The CDR3 region is CSVDRVGEQYF. In nucleotides, the CDR3 is TGCAGCGTTGACAGGGTGGGCGAGCAGTACTTC.

This rearrangement joins TRBV30 to TRBJ1-5; possible D gene TRBD1, 6 bases. Per the germline V gene, CDR1 is GTSNPN and CDR2 is SVGIG (reference sequence). The CDR3 spans 15 residues. V gave up 0 bases and J gave up 0 bases, with 9 bases separating them. The CDR3, as DNA: TGTGCCTGGAGTGTGGGGGCACTTAGCAATCAGCCCCAGCATTTT. Amino acids: CAWSVGALSNQPQHF.

This clone appeared a single time. J is TRBJ2-5 and V is TRBV11-2; tentatively, D is TRBD2 (5 bases). CDR1 and CDR2 (germline): SGHAT, FQNNGV. The CDR3 sequence is 16 residues long. The V end was cut by 2 bases, the J end by 5 bases, with 18 bases between. DNA for the CDR3: TGTGCCAGCAGCTTACCCGGACTGCTGGGGTACGAGACCCAGTACTTC. It specifies CASSLPGLLGYETQYF. Supplemented by reference TRBV11-2 and TRBJ2-5, the full variable domain reads EAGVAQSPRYKIIEKRQSVAFWCNPISGHATLYWYQQILGQGPKLLIQFQNNGVVDDSQLPKDRFSAERLKGVDSTLKIQPAKLEDSAVYLCASSLPGLLGYETQYFGPGTRLLVL.

This chain uses TRBV6-1 with TRBJ1-6; possible D gene TRBD1, 5 bases. The germline V gene has CDR1 MNHNS and CDR2 SASEGT. V shed 10 bases and J shed 14 bases, with 27 bases lying between them. The CDR3 is made up of 15 amino acids. CDR3 bases: TGTGCCACCCCGGGGCCGGGGTTCGGGGGGGAAGCCCTCCACTTT. Translated: CATPGPGFGGEALHF.

The chain carries TRBV15 and TRBJ2-1, with 9 bases that match TRBD2. There are 16 residues in the CDR3. Germline loops: CDR1 LNHNV, CDR2 YYDKDF (reference sequence). J gave up 4 bases and V 0 bases, and 4 bases lay outside the gene matches. For the CDR3, the DNA is TGTGCCACCAGCAGAGATCGGCTAGCGGGATACAATGAGCAGTTCTTC. It is translated as CATSRDRLAGYNEQFF.

This clone is a singleton in its sample. This chain uses TRBV19 with TRBJ1-2; 7 nucleotides agree with TRBD1. Trimming removed 6 bases from V and 2 bases from J; junction bases left unmatched: 9. This CDR3 has 15 residues. Germline CDR1 LNHDA, CDR2 SQIVND (reference sequence). CDR3 loop: CASSPRDRINYGYTF. The CDR3 DNA reads TGTGCCAGTAGCCCAAGGGACAGAATCAACTATGGCTACACCTTC.

With regard to this clone: This sample also contains other DNA sequences that code for the same CDR3. The chain recombines TRBV27 with TRBJ2-7; the match to TRBD2 covers 12 bases. V trimming: 6 bases; J trimming: 2 bases; junction bases outside the gene matches: 5. Looked up from germline, CDR1 is MNHEY and CDR2 is SMNVEV (reference sequence). The CDR3 covers 15 residues. CDR3 amino acids: CASRGTSGGPYEQYF. The CDR3 DNA is TGTGCCAGCAGGGGTACTAGCGGGGGGCCCTACGAGCAGTACTTC.

The chain employs TRBV7-9 and TRBJ1-6; 7 bases map to TRBD1. CDR3 size: 14 residues. Germline loops: CDR1 SEHNR, CDR2 FQNEAQ (reference sequence). The ends lost 5 bases at V and 9 bases at J; junction bases unmatched: 7. The CDR3 DNA sequence: TGTGCCAGCAGCCCCACAGGGGTGGGTTCACCCCTCCACTTT. Its translation is CASSPTGVGSPLHF. The full variable domain, its missing parts supplied by reference TRBV7-9 and TRBJ1-6, is DTGVSQNPRHKITKRGQNVTFRCDPISEHNRLYWYRQTLGQGPEFLTYFQNEAQLEKSRLLSDRFSAERPKGSFSTLEIQRTEQGDSAMYLCASSPTGVGSPLHFGNGTRLTVT.

V gene TRBV6-1 combines with J gene TRBJ2-7; TRBD1 agrees at 7 bases. With V trimmed by 8 bases and J by 2 bases, 3 bases remained unmatched. Per the germline V gene, CDR1 is MNHNS and CDR2 is SASEGT. The CDR3 is 12 amino acids. The chain's CDR3 is CASYRGAYEQYF. The CDR3 nucleotides read TGTGCCAGCTACAGGGGCGCCTACGAGCAGTACTTC.

There are a few counts of this clone. The V call is TRBV5-1, the J call TRBJ1-5; weak D call: TRBD1 (5 bases). The length of the CDR3 is 15 residues. CDR1 and CDR2 (germline): SGHRS, YFSETQ. Trimming pared 4 bases from V and 5 bases from J, leaving 16 bases between. CDR3 DNA sequence: TGCGCCAGCAGCCCTAGCGGGGCCCGGGATCAGCCCCAGCATTTT. This translates into CASSPSGARDQPQHF.

The V call is TRBV6-1, the J call TRBJ2-5; 9 bases line up with TRBD1. The J call may be faulty, since TRBJ2-7 better matches the DNA end. This CDR3 has 15 amino acids. From germline, CDR1 is MNHNS and CDR2 SASEGT. CDR3 in DNA: TGTGCCAGCAGTAATGGACAGGGGCTGTATTACGAGCAGTACTTC. This gives the protein CASSNGQGLYYEQYF.

The chain combines TRBV19 with TRBJ1-3; possibly TRBD1 for D (5 bases). The CDR3 extends over 14 amino acids. The V and J ends lost 7 bases and 2 bases respectively, with 12 bases between them. In germline, CDR1 is LNHDA, CDR2 SQIVND (reference sequence). In nucleotides, the CDR3 is TGTGCCAGTACGGACAAGCTGGCTGGAAACACCATATATTTT. Its protein product is CASTDKLAGNTIYF.

This clone was detected only once. The chain recombines TRBV10-3 with TRBJ1-5, with D hard to call. This CDR3 comprises 16 residues. Germline V lookup: CDR1 ENHRY, CDR2 SYGVKD. Trimming pared 1 base from V and 0 bases from J, leaving 10 bases between. The CDR3 region is CAISEFTANSNQPQHF. The CDR3, as DNA: TGTGCCATCAGTGAGTTTACAGCAAATAGCAATCAGCCCCAGCATTTT.

This rearrangement joins TRBV29-1 to TRBJ2-5; D is ambiguous. The germline V and J ends were trimmed by 7 bases and 7 bases, with 19 bases remaining between them. This CDR3 has 13 amino acids. The V gene's germline CDR1 is SQVTM and CDR2 ANQGSEA. CDR3 protein: CSAVPLVSRTQYF. CDR3 coding DNA: TGCAGCGCGGTCCCACTGGTGTCACGGACCCAGTACTTC.

The CDR3 region has the DNA TGTGCCAGCAGTTTAGGGGGCAACACAGATACGCAGTATTTT. Amino acids: CASSLGGNTDTQYF. The chain recombines TRBV28 with TRBJ2-3; a weak D match, TRBD1 (6 bases). The V gene lost 2 bases and the J gene lost 2 bases, with 8 bases spanning the gap. The CDR3 consists of 14 residues. Germline values: CDR1 MDHEN, CDR2 SYDVKM.

The chain joins TRBV19 to TRBJ1-3, with TRBD2 matching over 7 bases. The end of the DNA aligns better with TRBJ2-2, so the J call may be wrong. CDR1 and CDR2 from the germline V gene are LNHDA and SQIVND (reference sequence). The CDR3 is 17 residues long. The DNA for the CDR3 is TGTGCCAGTAGTCCGGGGGATGCGGGAGTTTGGACCGGGGAGCTGTTTTTT. Amino acid sequence: CASSPGDAGVWTGELFF.

J is TRBJ1-2 and V is TRBV5-4; D not certain. V was pared by 4 bases and J by 0 bases, with 10 bases between. The CDR3 runs to 14 residues. Germline CDR1 SGHNT, CDR2 YYREEE (reference sequence). The CDR3 DNA is TGTGCCAGCAGCCTCGACGGAGCTAACTATGGCTACACCTTC. It codes for CASSLDGANYGYTF.